The rows below give T cell receptor beta chains drawn from one sample of a study of blood T cells in healthy people across ages. In TCRdb, the 5' RACE reads were re-called with MiXCR into one record per CDR3 protein. The sample yields about 830,000 distinct CDR3 sequences, 55% to 75% seen once. Sequences were obtained from blood. These TCRs come from a man aged 25-40 years in good health. CDR3s include the opening cysteine and the closing phenylalanine or tryptophan. The D gene is left open where the match is weak. Clone size is shown for a subset of rows, as once, few, many or a class of expanded clone.

v_gene	j_gene	abundance	d_gene	CDR3nt	CDR3aa
TRBV7-2	TRBJ2-1	few	TRBD2	TGTGCCAGCAGTACTAGCGGGAGGCGCAAGAGCTCCTACAATGAGCAGTTCTTC	CASSTSGRRKSSYNEQFF
TRBV4-3	TRBJ2-1	.	TRBD2	TGCGCCAGCAGCATAGCGGGAGGTAAAAATGAGCAGTTCTTC	CASSIAGGKNEQFF
TRBV29-1	TRBJ2-7	.	.	TGCAGCGTTGCGGTATACAATGAGCAGTACTTC	CSVAVYNEQYF
TRBV11-1	TRBJ1-1	.	TRBD1	TGTGCCAGCAGCGTAGGACAGGGGAGACACACTGAAGCTTTCTTT	CASSVGQGRHTEAFF
TRBV4-3	TRBJ1-6	once	.	TGCGCCAGCAGCCAAGGCGAGACCGATTCACCCCTCCACTTT	CASSQGETDSPLHF
TRBV14	TRBJ2-2	.	.	TGTGCCAGCAGGGTACTAGGATCCGGGGAGCTGTTTTTT	CASRVLGSGELFF
TRBV2	TRBJ1-2	.	.	TGTGCCAGCAAATCCGCGGCACGAGACGGCTACACCTTC	CASKSAARDGYTF
TRBV6-5	TRBJ2-1	few	.	TGTGCCAGCAGGGAGGGGCCGACGGCCAGTGAGCAGTTCTTC	CASREGPTASEQFF
TRBV5-1	TRBJ2-7	few	.	TGCGCCAGCAGCTTGAAGGGTGTGAAGGGATCCTACGAGCAGTACTTC	CASSLKGVKGSYEQYF
TRBV25-1	TRBJ2-1	.	TRBD2	TGTGCCAGCAGTGAGCAAAATAGCGGGAGTCAATTCAATGAGCAGTTCTTC	CASSEQNSGSQFNEQFF
TRBV27	TRBJ2-7	.	.	TGTGCCAGCAGTTTAGGCAGGGGAGGCGAGCAGTACTTC	CASSLGRGGEQYF
TRBV6-6	TRBJ2-1	.	.	TGTGCCAGCAGTTCCCTTTTCAATGAGCAGTTCTTC	CASSSLFNEQFF
TRBV9	TRBJ2-3	.	TRBD2	TGTGCCAGCAGCGTAGAAGGAGGGGGGACTAGTATAACAGATACGCAGTATTTT	CASSVEGGGTSITDTQYF